A single TCR beta chain is shown here with its context. Its antigen remains undetermined. No base-level quality is on record; no much larger clone is a single base apart. This sample is drawn from a study of glioma-infiltrating T cells after dendritic cell vaccination (dated by TCRdb to 2015 to 2016). About the study as a whole: The cohort included some 15 glioblastoma patients drawn from Phase I and II dendritic cell vaccination trials, of whom 9 were newly diagnosed and 6 had recurrent disease. The vaccine was prepared from monocyte-derived dendritic cells that were cultured for approximately seven days with IL-4 and GM-CSF and then pulsed overnight with autologous tumor lysate. TCR sequencing metrics, including TIL content and tumor-blood repertoire overlap, were correlated with survival after dendritic cell vaccination. Between about 2002 and 2012, the patients were given dendritic cell vaccination pulsed with autologous tumor lysate. In glioblastoma patients vaccinated with dendritic cells, deep sequencing of TCR beta CDR3 regions served to measure tumor-infiltrating lymphocyte content and to compare repertoires between tumor and blood. Each patient was given three intradermal dendritic cell vaccine injections, spaced two weeks apart, in the arm below the axilla. General study outcomes and caveats: Higher estimated pretreatment TIL content predicted longer time to progression and overall survival after dendritic cell vaccination. The cohort was small and heterogeneous, with few patients having full blood and tumor sets and even fewer initial-recurrent tumor pairs. The three-group TCR overlap response model was characterized as speculative, and prospective validation of the model was stated to be required. TCR clonality showed no direct relationship with survival, which suggests that a diverse polyclonal response may matter.

As encoded in the germline V gene, CDR1 is SGHRS while CDR2 is YFSETQ. Inclusive of the bounding cysteine and phenylalanine, the CDR3 is 16 residues long. Kept here is only the CDR3 DNA, which spans 48 bases and is read in frame from base 1. V has 0 bases trimmed and J has 5 bases trimmed; junction bases matching no gene number 8. The time point label, read with the paper, signifies: after dendritic cell vaccination, including at tumor progression/relapse. Selection of patients required sufficient residual fresh-frozen tumor tissue and over two years of available survival data. Although molecular status otherwise differed among the glioblastoma patients, no patient had an isocitrate dehydrogenase mutation. PBMC were collected before vaccination, two weeks after the third vaccination, and at tumor progression when it occurred. The Qiagen DNeasy Blood extraction Kit was used for extraction of genomic DNA.

The immunoSEQ assay amplified TCRB CDR3 regions from 2 micrograms of genomic DNA, or from all available DNA when less than that amount was available. For multiplex PCR, 60 forward primers for TCR V beta segments and 13 reverse primers for J beta segments were used. Synthetic control templates were spiked into each sample at limiting dilution to estimate reads per starting template. The Illumina HiSeq System generated sequencing reads of 87 bp. On the study's bioinformatics: PCR and sequencing errors were removed by merging closely related sequences with a nearest neighbor algorithm. TCR overlap was defined as the percentage of unique tumor TCR beta sequences that were also present in the same patient's peripheral blood. TCRdb took over this immuneACCESS table, retaining in-frame rearrangements with V and J assigned. Such tables are incomplete; in checked studies, under half of the missing clones stem from an unresolved V gene, and the remainder is unexplained. The V and J calls and clone size were taken over from that table, and D and trimming were inferred from the DNA. The sample profile shows roughly 80,000 clones; roughly 91% of them were found once. The leading ten clones occupy around 2% of the sample.

The origin of this receptor is a human donor with glioblastoma. Sequenced material: blood, taken after dendritic cell vaccination. In this chain, TRBV5-1 is recombined with TRBJ2-3; the central 8 bases match TRBD2. The CDR3 amino acid sequence is: CASSLEGLASKDTQYF. The DNA is as follows: TGCGCCAGCAGCTTGGAAGGACTAGCCTCCAAAGATACGCAGTATTTT.